A single sample is the source of the 22 T cell receptor beta chains below, sequenced in a study of PD-1 blockade in classical Hodgkin lymphoma. Brentuximab vedotin exposure varied among the patients, all of whom had relapsed after autologous stem cell transplantation. With magnetic negative selection, CD4+ T cells were purified from PBMCs that had been thawed. The assay was immunoSEQ multiplex PCR, and TCRdb's table has in-frame clones only and misses some. The table shows over 30,000 clones, with about 93% occurring only once. The specimen comprised CD4+ T cells from blood, sampled at baseline. All receptors derive from a human donor with classical Hodgkin lymphoma.

V usage is TRBV1 and J usage is TRBJ2-7; the table's D call, TRBD2, was not checked against the DNA. TRBV1 is marked as a pseudogene. The CDR3 contains 12 residues. CDR3 in amino acids: CTSSQVVREQYF. Written as DNA, the CDR3 is TGCACCAGCAGCCAAGTGGTGCGAGAACAGTACTTC.

V is TRBV27 and J is TRBJ2-1, with 10 bases lining up with TRBD2. Germline V gene sequence: CDR1 MNHEY, CDR2 SMNVEV (reference sequence). The V and J ends lost 2 bases and 8 bases, in that order; junction bases with no gene match: 15. This CDR3 comprises 18 residues. The CDR3 bases are TGTGCCAGCAGTTTACGCCGATTTAGCGGGAGGCGAGGCGATGAGCAGTTCTTC. It translates to CASSLRRFSGRRGDEQFF.

The rearrangement links TRBV18 to TRBJ1-6, with 9 bases lining up with TRBD1. Germline V gene data show CDR1 as KGHSH and CDR2 as LQKENI. The J segment lost 10 bases and the V segment lost 4 bases, leaving 17 bases of the junction unmatched. This CDR3 has 18 residues. CDR3 amino acids: CASSLFAGTGSSPSPLHF. CDR3 nucleotide sequence: TGTGCCAGCTCACTTTTTGCGGGGACAGGGTCGAGTCCGTCACCCCTCCACTTT.

This clone appeared a single time. The chain uses TRBV27 and TRBJ1-1; 8 bases fit TRBD1. CDR1 and CDR2 (germline): MNHEY, SMNVEV (reference sequence). V lost 6 bases and J lost 1; bases outside the gene matches: 7. This CDR3 region has 15 residues. The CDR3 DNA sequence: TGTGCCAGCAGGGTAAACAGGGGGGAGAACACTGAAGCTTTCTTT. It yields the protein CASRVNRGENTEAFF.

The CDR3 coding sequence is TGTGCCAGCAGCCCGGGACTAGCTGTGTACGAGCAGTACTTC. Translating it yields CASSPGLAVYEQYF. V usage is TRBV7-6 and J usage is TRBJ2-7; 9 bases line up with TRBD2. Per germline, CDR1 SGHVS and CDR2 FNYEAQ. The CDR3 totals 14 residues. Losses at the gene ends were 5 bases for V and 4 bases for J; bases not matched to a gene: 6.

In this sample, this clone turned up once. This chain joins TRBV19 and TRBJ1-1, with 7 positions matching TRBD1. J lost 2 bases, V lost 5 bases, and 8 bases had no gene match. CDR3 length: 15 residues. Germline CDR1 and CDR2: LNHDA and SQIVND (reference sequence). The CDR3 here is CASSPHRGRNTEAFF. CDR3 DNA: TGTGCCAGTAGTCCCCACAGGGGCCGTAACACTGAAGCTTTCTTT. The whole variable domain, filled in from reference TRBV19 and TRBJ1-1, reads DGGITQSPKYLFRKEGQNVTLSCEQNLNHDAMYWYRQDPGQGLRLIYYSQIVNDFQKGDIAEGYSVSREKKESFPLTVTSAQKNPTAFYLCASSPHRGRNTEAFFGQGTRLTVV.

Remarks on this clone: An end of the junction does not agree with germline; a read error may underlie this. The gene calls are TRBV28 and TRBJ1-2; TRBD1 might be the D (5 bases). This CDR3 comprises 16 residues. CDR1 MDHEN and CDR2 SYDVKM come from the germline V gene. CDR3 protein: CASSLGDGPISMAGAF. CDR3 in DNA: TGTGCCAGCAGTTTAGGGGACGGACCGATCTCTATGGCTGGGGCCTTC.

The chain links TRBV28 to TRBJ1-1, with a tentative D call TRBD1 (5 bases). Trimming removed 3 bases at V and 3 bases at J, with 14 bases between. The length of the CDR3 is 15 residues. CDR1 and CDR2 (germline): MDHEN, SYDVKM. In DNA form, the CDR3 reads TGTGCCAGCAGTTTGGAGTTGGCCAGGGACACTGAAGCTTTCTTT. Residues: CASSLELARDTEAFF.

The chain combines TRBV4-2 with TRBJ2-7; TRBD1 aligns across 9 bases. V lost 0 bases and J lost 3; bases outside the gene matches: 3. Germline-derived CDR1 and CDR2 are LGHNA and YNFKEQ. This CDR3 has 15 amino acids. The CDR3 loop is CASSQEGQGSYEQYF. As DNA, the CDR3 is TGTGCCAGCAGCCAAGAGGGACAGGGTAGCTACGAGCAGTACTTC.

The chain recombines TRBV30 with TRBJ2-3; D not certain. Trimming removed 0 bases from V and 4 bases from J, with 5 bases in between. The CDR3 covers 12 residues. Germline CDR1 reads GTSNPN; CDR2 reads SVGIG (reference sequence). This CDR3 reads CAWSVTADTQYF. The CDR3 DNA sequence: TGTGCCTGGAGTGTAACAGCAGATACGCAGTATTTT.

The chain has TRBV5-4 and TRBJ2-1; D is unresolved. Trimming removed 0 bases from V and 5 bases from J, with 15 bases in between. Germline CDR1 reads SGHNT; CDR2 reads YYREEE (reference sequence). The length of the CDR3 is 16 residues. The CDR3 DNA sequence: TGTGCCAGCAGCTTGGGATCACCTGCCCCCAACAATGAGCAGTTCTTC. Its protein product is CASSLGSPAPNNEQFF.

The chain combines TRBV6-6 with TRBJ2-1, with 7 nucleotides matching TRBD2. This CDR3 has 16 residues. V was clipped by 2 bases and J by 7 bases; unmatched bases: 11. Germline CDR1 reads MNHNY; CDR2 reads SVGAGI (reference sequence). Here the CDR3 reads CASSYQASGWGNEQFF. The DNA of the CDR3 is TGTGCCAGCAGTTACCAAGCTAGCGGATGGGGTAATGAGCAGTTCTTC.

The genes are TRBV5-1 and TRBJ2-7, with a tentative D call TRBD1 (7 bases). V was trimmed by 3 bases and J by 6 bases, leaving 19 bases between them. Germline V gives CDR1 SGHRS, CDR2 YFSETQ. The CDR3 is 15 amino acids. The CDR3 sequence is CASSSGDRDFREQYF. CDR3 DNA: TGCGCCAGCAGCTCGGGAGACAGGGACTTCCGCGAGCAGTACTTC.

V gene TRBV27 combines with J gene TRBJ2-7, with D maybe TRBD2 (5 bases). CDR1 and CDR2 from the germline V gene are MNHEY and SMNVEV (reference sequence). The CDR3 length is 15 residues. The V end was cut by 7 bases, the J end by 3 bases, with 19 bases between. CDR3 bases: TGTGCCAGCACCGTTTATGTTCGGGGTAACTACGAGCAGTACTTC. Protein: CASTVYVRGNYEQYF.

This clone was counted between two and nine times. A read error may account for a junction end that differs from germline. The CDR3 DNA sequence: TGTGCGAGCAGCCCAGGGGCCTATGGCTACACCTTC. This encodes CASSPGAYGYTF. This chain connects TRBV6-1 to TRBJ1-2; D perhaps matches TRBD1 (6 bases). The CDR3 is 12 amino acids. Germline CDR1 MNHNS, CDR2 SASEGT.

The rearrangement joins TRBV29-1 to TRBJ2-5, with D possibly being TRBD1 (5 bases). Trimming removed 4 bases at V and 5 bases at J, with 23 bases between. This CDR3 spans 16 amino acids. Germline V gene sequence: CDR1 SQVTM, CDR2 ANQGSEA. CDR3 amino acids: CSVANLVTAKGETQYF. CDR3 sequence (DNA): TGCAGCGTTGCCAACCTCGTGACAGCGAAGGGGGAGACCCAGTACTTC.

V and J are TRBV5-6 and TRBJ2-3; D possibly corresponds to TRBD1 (5 bases). V was pared by 1 base and J by 3 bases, with 15 bases between. CDR3 length equals 16 residues. Germline values: CDR1 SGHDT, CDR2 YYEEEE. Here the CDR3 DNA reads TGTGCCAGCAGCTTGTTCTGGCAGGGTTTGACAGATACGCAGTATTTT. Its protein is CASSLFWQGLTDTQYF.

The chain employs TRBV19 and TRBJ1-1; tentative D call: TRBD1 (5 bases). The CDR3 has 13 residues. Germline CDR1 is LNHDA and CDR2 is SQIVND (reference sequence). With 2 bases removed from V and 4 bases from J, the gap between germline ends came to 8 bases. This CDR3 reads CASSIQGRTEAFF. CDR3 DNA: TGTGCCAGTAGTATACAGGGCCGCACTGAAGCTTTCTTT.

The count of this clone is one. This chain joins TRBV6-5 and TRBJ1-1, with unresolved D. The CDR3 is made up of 14 amino acids. The V and J ends lost 0 bases and 1 base respectively, with 6 bases between them. CDR1 is MNHEY and CDR2 is SVGAGI in the germline V gene. The CDR3 nucleotides read TGTGCCAGCAGTTACTCGTTAGGGAACACTGAAGCTTTCTTT. Translation gives CASSYSLGNTEAFF.

The genes are TRBV10-2 and TRBJ2-6; D uncertain. Deletions cut 0 bases from V and 1 base from J, with 13 bases between. Germline V gene sequence: CDR1 WSHSY, CDR2 SAAADI. The CDR3 contains 18 residues. The CDR3 sequence: CASSESARVLSGANVLTF. The CDR3 DNA follows: TGCGCCAGCAGTGAGTCGGCTAGAGTCCTATCTGGGGCCAACGTCCTGACTTTC.

The rearrangement links TRBV28 to TRBJ1-2; 8 bases are shared with TRBD1. This CDR3 has 15 residues. Germline CDR1 MDHEN, CDR2 SYDVKM. Trimming removed 4 bases from V and 2 bases from J; junction bases left unmatched: 6. Here the CDR3 DNA reads TGTGCCAGCAGTTCACCATACAGGGGGAACTATGGCTACACCTTC. Protein product: CASSSPYRGNYGYTF.

The chain couples TRBV7-6 to TRBJ2-7; 12 nucleotides align to TRBD2. Germline V gene lookup returns CDR1 SGHVS and CDR2 FNYEAQ. The CDR3 is made up of 17 amino acids. The J segment lost 2 bases and the V segment lost 1 base, leaving 6 bases of the junction unmatched. The CDR3 region is CASSLDSRLAGAYEQYF. The CDR3 DNA reads TGTGCCAGCAGCTTAGACTCAAGACTAGCGGGGGCCTACGAGCAGTACTTC.